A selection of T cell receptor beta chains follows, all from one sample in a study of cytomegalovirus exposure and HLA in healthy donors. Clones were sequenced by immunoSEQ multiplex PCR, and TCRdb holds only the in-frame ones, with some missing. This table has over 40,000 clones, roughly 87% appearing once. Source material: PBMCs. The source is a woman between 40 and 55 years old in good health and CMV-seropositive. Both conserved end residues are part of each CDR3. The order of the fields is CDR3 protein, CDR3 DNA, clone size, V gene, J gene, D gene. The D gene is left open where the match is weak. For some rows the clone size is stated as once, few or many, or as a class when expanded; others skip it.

CDR3 protein: CASSPLVPVMYF
CDR3 DNA: TGTGCCAGCAGTCCTTTGGTTCCAGTAATGTATTTT
clone size: -
V gene: TRBV27
J gene: TRBJ2-3
D gene: -

CDR3 protein: CASSELAGCGYTF
CDR3 DNA: TGCGCCAGCAGTGAACTTGCAGGTTGTGGCTACACCTTC
clone size: -
V gene: TRBV2
J gene: TRBJ1-2
D gene: -

CDR3 protein: CASSASGRGEQYF
CDR3 DNA: TGTGCCAGCAGCGCCAGCGGCCGGGGAGAGCAGTACTTC
clone size: -
V gene: TRBV9
J gene: TRBJ2-7
D gene: -

CDR3 protein: CASSQADNHQPQHF
CDR3 DNA: TGCGCCAGCAGCCAAGCGGACAATCATCAGCCCCAGCATTTT
clone size: -
V gene: TRBV4-1
J gene: TRBJ1-5
D gene: -

CDR3 protein: CASSPQGVDTGELFF
CDR3 DNA: TGTGCCAGTAGTCCACAGGGTGTGGACACCGGGGAGCTGTTTTTT
clone size: -
V gene: TRBV19
J gene: TRBJ2-2
D gene: -

CDR3 protein: CAISEGTVTDTQYF
CDR3 DNA: TGTGCCATCAGTGAAGGGACAGTCACAGATACGCAGTATTTT
clone size: -
V gene: TRBV10-3
J gene: TRBJ2-3
D gene: TRBD1

CDR3 protein: CASSVGESGSPHEQYF
CDR3 DNA: TGTGCCAGCAGCGTAGGCGAGAGCGGGAGTCCCCACGAGCAGTACTTC
clone size: -
V gene: TRBV9
J gene: TRBJ2-7
D gene: TRBD2

CDR3 protein: CASIGWGQEQYF
CDR3 DNA: TGTGCCAGCATCGGGTGGGGGCAAGAGCAGTACTTC
clone size: -
V gene: TRBV2
J gene: TRBJ2-7
D gene: -

CDR3 protein: CASSIGHQKGGYTF
CDR3 DNA: TGTGCCAGTAGTATTGGTCATCAGAAGGGGGGCTACACCTTC
clone size: -
V gene: TRBV19
J gene: TRBJ1-2
D gene: -

CDR3 protein: CASSQKAGASGEQFF
CDR3 DNA: TGTGCCAGCAGCCAGAAAGCGGGAGCAAGCGGTGAGCAGTTCTTC
clone size: few
V gene: TRBV7-3
J gene: TRBJ2-1
D gene: TRBD2

CDR3 protein: CASSSRAGARRDTQYF
CDR3 DNA: TGTGCCAGCAGTTCCCGGGCGGGGGCAAGAAGGGATACGCAGTATTTT
clone size: -
V gene: TRBV6-5
J gene: TRBJ2-3
D gene: -

CDR3 protein: CASSLTEIYGYTF
CDR3 DNA: TGTGCCAGCAGCTTAACTGAAATCTATGGCTACACCTTC
clone size: -
V gene: TRBV11-2
J gene: TRBJ1-2
D gene: -

CDR3 protein: CASRGETNTGELFF
CDR3 DNA: TGTGCCAGCAGAGGAGAAACGAACACCGGGGAGCTGTTTTTT
clone size: -
V gene: TRBV6-1
J gene: TRBJ2-2
D gene: -

CDR3 protein: CASSHMGAEQYF
CDR3 DNA: TGTGCCAGCAGTCACATGGGGGCCGAGCAGTACTTC
clone size: -
V gene: TRBV5-8
J gene: TRBJ2-7
D gene: -

CDR3 protein: CATSRAENTEAFF
CDR3 DNA: TGTGCCACCAGCAGAGCAGAGAACACTGAAGCTTTCTTT
clone size: -
V gene: TRBV15
J gene: TRBJ1-1
D gene: -

CDR3 protein: CASSAPGWVDEQYF
CDR3 DNA: TGTGCCAGCTCCGCCCCGGGATGGGTCGACGAGCAGTACTTC
clone size: -
V gene: TRBV28
J gene: TRBJ2-7
D gene: -

CDR3 protein: CASRDSYNEQFF
CDR3 DNA: TGCGCCAGCCGGGACAGTTACAATGAGCAGTTCTTC
clone size: -
V gene: TRBV5-1
J gene: TRBJ2-1
D gene: TRBD1

CDR3 protein: CASSLENSGRATDTQYF
CDR3 DNA: TGTGCCAGCAGTTTAGAAAATAGCGGGAGGGCGACAGATACGCAGTATTTT
clone size: -
V gene: TRBV27
J gene: TRBJ2-3
D gene: TRBD2

CDR3 protein: CASSSLGAGLEQYF
CDR3 DNA: TGTGCCAGCAGCTCTTTGGGCGCGGGGCTCGAGCAGTACTTC
clone size: -
V gene: TRBV28
J gene: TRBJ2-7
D gene: -

CDR3 protein: CASSESDRRSYNEQFF
CDR3 DNA: TGTGCCAGCAGTGAATCGGACAGACGTTCCTACAATGAGCAGTTCTTC
clone size: few
V gene: TRBV25-1
J gene: TRBJ2-1
D gene: -

CDR3 protein: CASSLAQSTDTQYF
CDR3 DNA: TGTGCCAGCAGCTTAGCTCAGAGCACAGATACGCAGTATTTT
clone size: -
V gene: TRBV7-9
J gene: TRBJ2-3
D gene: -

CDR3 protein: CASSGGSGGRTDTQYF
CDR3 DNA: TGTGCCAGCAGTGGGGGTAGCGGGGGGCGCACAGATACGCAGTATTTT
clone size: -
V gene: TRBV2
J gene: TRBJ2-3
D gene: TRBD2

CDR3 protein: CASSFKIPTNEKLFF
CDR3 DNA: TGTGCCAGCAGCTTCAAAATTCCAACTAATGAAAAACTGTTTTTT
clone size: -
V gene: TRBV5-6
J gene: TRBJ1-4
D gene: -

CDR3 protein: CSFLREIGGYTF
CDR3 DNA: TGCAGCTTTCTCAGGGAAATCGGAGGCTACACCTTC
clone size: once
V gene: TRBV29-1
J gene: TRBJ1-2
D gene: -

CDR3 protein: CASSQDLGGIYEQYF
CDR3 DNA: TGTGCCAGCAGCCAAGATTTGGGAGGGATCTACGAGCAGTACTTC
clone size: once
V gene: TRBV4-2
J gene: TRBJ2-7
D gene: TRBD2

CDR3 protein: CASSFATGGPETQYF
CDR3 DNA: TGTGCCAGCAGCTTTGCGACGGGAGGGCCAGAGACCCAGTACTTC
clone size: -
V gene: TRBV5-5
J gene: TRBJ2-5
D gene: TRBD2

CDR3 protein: CASSSSPGLRGEQYF
CDR3 DNA: TGTGCCAGCAGTTCTTCTCCGGGACTAAGGGGCGAGCAGTACTTC
clone size: -
V gene: TRBV28
J gene: TRBJ2-7
D gene: TRBD2

CDR3 protein: CASMGQSREKLFF
CDR3 DNA: TGTGCCAGTATGGGGCAAAGTCGTGAAAAACTGTTTTTT
clone size: -
V gene: TRBV19
J gene: TRBJ1-4
D gene: -

CDR3 protein: CASSRKTETEAFF
CDR3 DNA: TGTGCCAGCAGCCGTAAGACGGAGACTGAAGCTTTCTTT
clone size: -
V gene: TRBV7-9
J gene: TRBJ1-1
D gene: -

CDR3 protein: CASSLRDTHTEAFF
CDR3 DNA: TGTGCCAGCAGCCTCCGGGACACACACACTGAAGCTTTCTTT
clone size: -
V gene: TRBV7-2
J gene: TRBJ1-1
D gene: -

CDR3 protein: CASSDPLAGSKETQYF
CDR3 DNA: TGTGCCAGCAGTGACCCCCTAGCGGGTTCAAAAGAGACCCAGTACTTC
clone size: -
V gene: TRBV6-1
J gene: TRBJ2-5
D gene: TRBD2

CDR3 protein: CASSPGGPSYNEQFF
CDR3 DNA: TGTGCCAGCAGCCCAGGGGGACCAAGCTACAATGAGCAGTTCTTC
clone size: once
V gene: TRBV28
J gene: TRBJ2-1
D gene: TRBD1

CDR3 protein: CASSLESGSEQYF
CDR3 DNA: TGTGCCAGCAGCTTAGAGTCAGGAAGCGAGCAGTACTTC
clone size: -
V gene: TRBV11-3
J gene: TRBJ2-7
D gene: -

CDR3 protein: CASRPSSGSTDTQYF
CDR3 DNA: TGTGCCAGCAGACCCTCTAGCGGGTCCACAGATACGCAGTATTTT
clone size: once
V gene: TRBV2
J gene: TRBJ2-3
D gene: TRBD2

CDR3 protein: CASSLTGYGTDTQYF
CDR3 DNA: TGTGCCAGCAGCTTGACAGGGTATGGCACAGATACGCAGTATTTT
clone size: once
V gene: TRBV5-5
J gene: TRBJ2-3
D gene: -

CDR3 protein: CASGTDRKAFF
CDR3 DNA: TGTGCCAGTGGGACGGACAGAAAAGCTTTCTTT
clone size: -
V gene: TRBV19
J gene: TRBJ1-1
D gene: -

CDR3 protein: CASSLAENSNQPQHF
CDR3 DNA: TGTGCCAGCAGTTTAGCAGAGAATAGCAATCAGCCCCAGCATTTT
clone size: once
V gene: TRBV6-6
J gene: TRBJ1-5
D gene: -

CDR3 protein: CAWSRGTSEEDGYTF
CDR3 DNA: TGTGCCTGGAGCCGGGGGACCTCAGAAGAGGATGGCTACACCTTC
clone size: -
V gene: TRBV30
J gene: TRBJ1-2
D gene: -

CDR3 protein: CASSSLGAAYEQYF
CDR3 DNA: TGTGCCAGCAGTAGCCTCGGAGCAGCATACGAGCAGTACTTC
clone size: -
V gene: TRBV6-5
J gene: TRBJ2-7
D gene: -

CDR3 protein: CAISPGLTGEGDYGYTF
CDR3 DNA: TGTGCCATCAGTCCGGGTTTGACAGGGGAAGGGGATTATGGCTACACCTTC
clone size: -
V gene: TRBV10-3
J gene: TRBJ1-2
D gene: TRBD1

CDR3 protein: CASSEWGSTEAFF
CDR3 DNA: TGTGCCAGCAGTGAATGGGGCTCTACTGAAGCTTTCTTT
clone size: -
V gene: TRBV2
J gene: TRBJ1-1
D gene: -

CDR3 protein: CASSQLRYSGANVLTF
CDR3 DNA: TGTGCCAGCTCACAACTCCGCTACTCTGGGGCCAACGTCCTGACTTTC
clone size: -
V gene: TRBV18
J gene: TRBJ2-6
D gene: -

CDR3 protein: CASSTPRGATSTDTQYF
CDR3 DNA: TGTGCCAGCAGTACGCCGCGGGGGGCGACTAGCACAGATACGCAGTATTTT
clone size: once
V gene: TRBV27
J gene: TRBJ2-3
D gene: TRBD2

CDR3 protein: CASSIGTSGYGTQYF
CDR3 DNA: TGTGCCAGCAGCATAGGGACTAGCGGGTACGGGACCCAGTACTTC
clone size: -
V gene: TRBV7-9
J gene: TRBJ2-5
D gene: TRBD2

CDR3 protein: CASSSWTSGDSYEQYF
CDR3 DNA: TGCGCCAGCAGCTCTTGGACTAGCGGGGACTCCTACGAGCAGTACTTC
clone size: -
V gene: TRBV5-1
J gene: TRBJ2-7
D gene: TRBD2

CDR3 protein: CASSTWDNPEAFF
CDR3 DNA: TGTGCCAGCAGTACCTGGGACAATCCTGAAGCTTTCTTT
clone size: -
V gene: TRBV27
J gene: TRBJ1-1
D gene: -

CDR3 protein: CAISEPLAGTQYF
CDR3 DNA: TGTGCCATCAGTGAGCCCCTCGCCGGGACCCAGTACTTC
clone size: -
V gene: TRBV10-3
J gene: TRBJ2-5
D gene: -

CDR3 protein: CASSPGTGGRFNPSTEAFF
CDR3 DNA: TGTGCCAGCTCTCCCGGGACAGGGGGCCGGTTCAACCCCAGCACTGAAGCTTTCTTT
clone size: -
V gene: TRBV18
J gene: TRBJ1-1
D gene: TRBD1

CDR3 protein: CASSYRKGSVNQPQHF
CDR3 DNA: TGTGCCAGCAGTTACCGGAAAGGGAGTGTGAATCAGCCCCAGCATTTT
clone size: once
V gene: TRBV6-5
J gene: TRBJ1-5
D gene: -

CDR3 protein: CASSRVLAGGTDTQYF
CDR3 DNA: TGCGCCAGCAGTCGAGTACTAGCGGGAGGGACAGATACGCAGTATTTT
clone size: -
V gene: TRBV4-1
J gene: TRBJ2-3
D gene: TRBD2

CDR3 protein: CAISTLKNTEAFF
CDR3 DNA: TGTGCCATCAGTACATTAAAGAACACTGAAGCTTTCTTT
clone size: -
V gene: TRBV10-3
J gene: TRBJ1-1
D gene: -

CDR3 protein: CASSTGGTGGNQPQHF
CDR3 DNA: TGTGCCAGTAGTACAGGTGGGACAGGGGGCAATCAGCCCCAGCATTTT
clone size: -
V gene: TRBV19
J gene: TRBJ1-5
D gene: TRBD1